This T cell receptor beta chain was profiled in a study of OX40 agonist ivuxolimab in advanced cancers. Overall study: Patient treatment consisted of intravenous ivuxolimab administration every 2 weeks at 0.01 to 10 mg/kg.

Patients with a history of autoimmune disease or on systemic immunosuppression were excluded. About this clone itself: Its antigen is unidentified.

Some clones are missing from TCRdb's copy, which holds only in-frame ones; the method was immunoSEQ multiplex PCR. In the table there are some 86,000 clones, 94% of which are singletons. Study conclusions and caveats: At 0.1-3.0 mg/kg, partial responders had clonal expansion among the lowest observed.

Sequenced material: CD4+ or CD8+ T cells sorted from blood, taken in a trial of the OX40 agonist ivuxolimab. This clonotype was obtained from an adult with an advanced solid tumor such as melanoma, head and neck, liver or kidney cancer.

The CDR3 loop reads CSATPGATDTQYF. The CDR3, as DNA: TGCAGCGCAACCCCCGGGGCCACAGATACGCAGTATTTT. This rearrangement joins TRBV29-1 to TRBJ2-3, with D tentatively TRBD1 or TRBD2 (5 bases each). Germline values: CDR1 SQVTM, CDR2 ANQGSEA. The CDR3 is 13 residues long. Trimming cost V 7 bases and J 2 bases, with 13 bases left between them.